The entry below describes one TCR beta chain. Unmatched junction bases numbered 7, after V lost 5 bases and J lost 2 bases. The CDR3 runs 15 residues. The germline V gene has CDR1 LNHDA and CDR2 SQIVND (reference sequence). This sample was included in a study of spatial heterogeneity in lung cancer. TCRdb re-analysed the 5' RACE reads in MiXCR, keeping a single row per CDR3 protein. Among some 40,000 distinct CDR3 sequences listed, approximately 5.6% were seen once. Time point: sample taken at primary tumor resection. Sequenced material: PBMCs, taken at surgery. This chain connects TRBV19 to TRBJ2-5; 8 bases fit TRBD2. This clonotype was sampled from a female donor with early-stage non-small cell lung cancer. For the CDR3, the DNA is TGTGCCAGTAGTTTGGCGGGGGGCGGGCAAGAGACCCAGTACTTC. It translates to CASSLAGGGQETQYF.